This T cell receptor beta chain was sequenced during a study of early T cells in non-severe SARS-CoV-2 infection. Individual cDNA molecules were tagged with unique molecular identifiers, the study reported. TCRdb used MiXCR to reprocess the 5' RACE reads, holding one entry per CDR3 protein. The sample lists about 20,000 distinct CDR3 sequences; around 5% were seen once. Trimming removed 0 bases from V and 4 bases from J; junction bases left unmatched: 7. The CDR3 covers 15 residues. Per germline, CDR1 DFQATT and CDR2 SNEGSKA (reference sequence). This clonotype originated in an adult who was a healthcare worker with PCR-confirmed SARS-CoV-2 infection or an uninfected control (not recorded which). The chain couples TRBV20-1 to TRBJ2-7; 9 bases map to TRBD1. The specimen sequenced was whole blood. The CDR3 coding sequence is TGCAGTGCTAGAGAGCCGGGACAGGGTACATACGAGCAGTACTTC. This gives the protein CSAREPGQGTYEQYF.